Listed below are T cell receptor beta chains from one sample, sequenced in a study of control samples from healthy donors and cancer patients. Data came from immunoSEQ multiplex PCR; TCRdb stores just in-frame clones and leaves some out. The repertoire holds some 130,000 clones, with 80% to 95% as singletons. Specimen: blood. The receptors were sampled from a man aged 18-30 years in good health. CDR3s leave out the opening cysteine and the closing phenylalanine or tryptophan. D genes are given only for firm matches. The listing skips clone size in some rows; elsewhere it reads once, few, many or a size class.

j_call: TRBJ2-2; d_call: TRBD1; v_call: TRBV30; clone_size: .; cdr3_aa: ARILNTGPGQVGTGELF
j_call: TRBJ2-7; d_call: TRBD1; v_call: TRBV6-2/TRBV6-3; clone_size: .; cdr3_aa: ASSYPGDRGRQY
j_call: TRBJ2-3; d_call: .; v_call: TRBV30; clone_size: .; cdr3_aa: AWTLDSRTDTQY
j_call: TRBJ1-3; d_call: .; v_call: TRBV3-1/TRBV3-2; clone_size: .; cdr3_aa: ASSPTGGSGNTIY
j_call: TRBJ2-3; d_call: TRBD2; v_call: TRBV3-1/TRBV3-2; clone_size: .; cdr3_aa: ASSQEPAGGLDTQY
j_call: TRBJ1-4; d_call: TRBD1; v_call: TRBV19; clone_size: .; cdr3_aa: ASSGTDKEKLF
j_call: TRBJ1-1; d_call: TRBD1; v_call: TRBV5-1; clone_size: .; cdr3_aa: ATRTGQGWDTEAF
j_call: TRBJ2-1; d_call: TRBD2; v_call: TRBV2; clone_size: .; cdr3_aa: ASRRLAGGPYEQF
j_call: TRBJ1-6; d_call: .; v_call: TRBV5-1; clone_size: .; cdr3_aa: ASSPLSPQGYNSPLH
j_call: TRBJ2-7; d_call: .; v_call: TRBV9; clone_size: .; cdr3_aa: ASSLSNTFTYEQY
j_call: TRBJ1-2; d_call: TRBD1; v_call: TRBV6-5; clone_size: .; cdr3_aa: ASSRTGHGYT
j_call: TRBJ2-3; d_call: .; v_call: TRBV13; clone_size: .; cdr3_aa: ASSSGRYTDTQY
j_call: TRBJ2-7; d_call: .; v_call: TRBV9; clone_size: .; cdr3_aa: ASSVGVTGNYEQY
j_call: TRBJ2-5; d_call: TRBD1; v_call: TRBV6-5; clone_size: .; cdr3_aa: ASNPAGGSQETQY
j_call: TRBJ2-5; d_call: TRBD1; v_call: TRBV5-1; clone_size: .; cdr3_aa: ASSTPGTGEETQY
j_call: TRBJ2-7; d_call: TRBD1; v_call: TRBV9; clone_size: .; cdr3_aa: ASSVARDSPSYEQY
j_call: TRBJ2-7; d_call: .; v_call: TRBV29-1; clone_size: .; cdr3_aa: SVAGANYEQY
j_call: TRBJ2-1; d_call: TRBD2; v_call: TRBV7-3; clone_size: .; cdr3_aa: ASSHSGGAPNEQF
j_call: TRBJ1-1; d_call: .; v_call: TRBV25-1; clone_size: .; cdr3_aa: ASSGQQGLREDTEAF
j_call: TRBJ2-3; d_call: .; v_call: TRBV5-4; clone_size: .; cdr3_aa: ASSQRGQSTDTQY
j_call: TRBJ1-5; d_call: .; v_call: TRBV5-1; clone_size: few; cdr3_aa: ASSSDPNQPQH
j_call: TRBJ2-1; d_call: TRBD1; v_call: TRBV6-6; clone_size: once; cdr3_aa: ASSYSRDRGNEQF
j_call: TRBJ2-1; d_call: .; v_call: TRBV18; clone_size: .; cdr3_aa: ASSPSGKRIGNEQF
j_call: TRBJ2-7; d_call: TRBD1; v_call: TRBV2; clone_size: .; cdr3_aa: ASPKRTGKTYEQY
j_call: TRBJ2-5; d_call: TRBD2; v_call: TRBV7-2; clone_size: .; cdr3_aa: ASSSGLASQETQY
j_call: TRBJ1-1; d_call: .; v_call: TRBV15; clone_size: .; cdr3_aa: ATSRGLGGNEAF